These 26 T cell receptor beta chains were all obtained from the same sample, sequenced in a study of blood T cell repertoires in COVID-19 (dated by TCRdb to about 2020). The library was built by means of the immunoSEQ multiplex PCR assay. This is the immuneACCESS table as TCRdb keeps it, with only in-frame sequences that have V and J called. A part of the clones is gone; compared with another copy, unresolved V genes explain less than half, and the rest is unexplained. This sample lists just under 350,000 clones; under 95% were detected once. 3% to 4% of the sample belongs to the ten largest clones. Sequenced material: peripheral blood. All receptors come from a woman younger than 35 who had recovered from COVID-19.

The chain carries TRBV3-1 (or the pseudogene TRBV3-2) and TRBJ2-5; 12 positions agree with TRBD2. The CDR3 totals 16 residues. Trimming took 4 bases from V and 4 from J; bases not matched to a gene: 7. The germline V gene encodes CDR1 LGHDT and CDR2 YNNKEL (reference sequence). CDR3: CASSPTGLAGRETQYF. As DNA, the CDR3 is TGTGCCAGCAGCCCGACCGGACTAGCGGGAAGAGAGACCCAGTACTTC.

The genes are TRBV7-2 and TRBJ2-2; possibly TRBD2 for D (5 bases). Per the germline V gene, CDR1 is SGHTA and CDR2 is FQGNSA. This CDR3 contains 15 residues. Trimming pared 1 base from V and 5 bases from J, leaving 11 bases between. The CDR3 is CASSLVPGSTGELFF. CDR3 coding DNA: TGTGCCAGCAGCTTAGTTCCGGGGAGTACCGGGGAGCTGTTTTTT.

The chain combines TRBV20-1 with TRBJ2-7, with TRBD1 matching over 7 bases. V lost 6 bases to trimming and J lost 4 bases; unmatched junction nucleotides: 3. Germline-derived CDR1 and CDR2 are DFQATT and SNEGSKA (reference sequence). The CDR3 covers 11 residues. The CDR3 DNA follows: TGCAGTGCGGGGACAGTTTACGAGCAGTACGTC. Translating it yields CSAGTVYEQYV.

The chain uses TRBV7-2 and TRBJ2-7; possibly TRBD1 for D (6 bases). This CDR3 is built from 15 residues. Germline CDR1 SGHTA, CDR2 FQGNSA. The V end was cut by 6 bases, the J end by 0 bases, with 15 bases between. CDR3 sequence reads: CASSPQADSSYEQYV. DNA of the CDR3: TGTGCCAGCAGTCCCCAAGCGGACAGCTCCTACGAGCAGTACGTC.

J is TRBJ2-5 and V is TRBV11-3, with TRBD1 matching over 9 bases. Per the germline V gene, CDR1 is SGHNT and CDR2 is YENEEA. There are 18 residues in the CDR3. J lost 2 bases, V lost 2 bases, and 12 bases had no gene match. CDR3 bases: TGTGCCAGCAGCTTATCACCTCCGGGACAGGGTCGTCAAGAGACCCAGTACTTC. It encodes CASSLSPPGQGRQETQYF.

The chain joins TRBV19 to TRBJ1-2, with TRBD1 matching over 9 bases. V lost 3 bases and J lost 5; bases outside the gene matches: 10. There are 16 residues in the CDR3. Germline-derived CDR1 and CDR2 are LNHDA and SQIVND (reference sequence). The DNA for the CDR3 is TGTGCCAGTAGTATCCTCCGGGACAGGGTAGAATATGGCTACACCTTC. Protein product: CASSILRDRVEYGYTF.

The chain is built from TRBV7-9 and TRBJ1-1, with no clear D. CDR3 length equals 11 residues. Trimming stripped 7 bases from V and 11 bases from J, with 14 bases between. The germline V gene has CDR1 SEHNR and CDR2 FQNEAQ (reference sequence). CDR3 nucleotide sequence: TGTGCCAGCACAACCGCCGTCGGGGCTTTCTTT. Translating it yields CASTTAVGAFF.

Only one count was recorded for this clone. V usage is TRBV11-2 and J usage is TRBJ2-1; D perhaps matches TRBD2 (5 bases). CDR1 is SGHAT and CDR2 is FQNNGV in the germline V gene. The CDR3 consists of 14 residues. V dropped 3 bases and J dropped 4 bases, with 10 bases sitting between them. The CDR3 loop is CASSLGSGYNEQFF. In nucleotides, the CDR3 is TGTGCCAGCAGCTTGGGAAGCGGTTACAATGAGCAGTTCTTC. The full variable domain, completed using reference TRBV11-2 and TRBJ2-1, is EAGVAQSPRYKIIEKRQSVAFWCNPISGHATLYWYQQILGQGPKLLIQFQNNGVVDDSQLPKDRFSAERLKGVDSTLKIQPAKLEDSAVYLCASSLGSGYNEQFFGPGTRLTVL.

The chain has TRBV19 and TRBJ2-1, with TRBD2 identical over 10 bases. Germline CDR1 LNHDA, CDR2 SQIVND (reference sequence). CDR3 length: 16 residues. With 4 bases clipped from V and 3 bases from J, the junction kept 6 bases outside the gene matches. CDR3 coding DNA: TGTGCCAGTAGTAGCCAGCGGGGGGGAATCTACAATGAGCAGTTCTTC. Encoded protein: CASSSQRGGIYNEQFF.

This clone was picked up one time. The rearrangement links TRBV6-1 to TRBJ1-5; possible D gene TRBD1, 6 bases. CDR1 and CDR2 from the germline V gene are MNHNS and SASEGT. Trimming left V 0 bases short and J 2 bases short, with 11 bases between. The CDR3 length is 16 residues. CDR3 residues: CASSEARGIRNQPQHF. The CDR3 coding sequence is TGTGCCAGCAGTGAAGCCAGGGGAATTCGCAATCAGCCCCAGCATTTT.

In its sample, this clone was seen a few times. This CDR3 is CASHGGIYGYTF. The CDR3 DNA follows: TGTGCCAGCCACGGGGGAATCTATGGCTACACCTTC. This sequence joins TRBV2 and TRBJ1-2; tentatively, D is TRBD1 (5 bases). The CDR3 runs to 12 residues. Between the trimmed V and J ends, which lost 8 bases and 4 bases, there was a span of 11 bases. Germline V gene sequence: CDR1 SNHLY, CDR2 FYNNEI.

This clone was picked up one time. The rearrangement joins TRBV2 to TRBJ2-1, with D tentatively TRBD2 (5 bases). Germline assignment: CDR1 SNHLY and CDR2 FYNNEI. The V and J ends lost 8 bases and 5 bases respectively, with 13 bases between them. CDR3 length: 13 residues. CDR3 in DNA: TGTGCCAGCCGAGTAGGGCGGGACAATGAGCAGTTCTTC. The encoded protein is CASRVGRDNEQFF.

This chain links TRBV30 with TRBJ1-2; 7 bases agree with TRBD1. Germline CDR1 is GTSNPN and CDR2 is SVGIG (reference sequence). The CDR3 has 14 amino acids. J lost 7 bases, V lost 4 bases, and 12 bases had no gene match. CDR3 sequence: CAWIGLQGGAGYTF. As DNA, the CDR3 is TGTGCCTGGATCGGGTTGCAGGGGGGAGCTGGCTACACCTTC.

The chain has TRBV30 and TRBJ2-3; perhaps TRBD1 as D (6 bases). Germline CDR1 GTSNPN, CDR2 SVGIG (reference sequence). The CDR3 sequence is 16 residues long. V lost 2 bases and J lost 0, with 15 bases in between. The CDR3 DNA reads as TGTGCCTGGAGTCCCCTCCGACAGGCTAGCACAGATACGCAGTATTTT. Translation gives CAWSPLRQASTDTQYF. Full variable domain (missing parts from reference TRBV30 and TRBJ2-3): SQTIHQWPATLVQPVGSPLSLECTVEGTSNPNLYWYRQAAGRGLQLLFYSVGIGQISSEVPQNLSASRPQDRQFILSSKKLLLSDSGFYLCAWSPLRQASTDTQYFGPGTRLTVL.

This clone was seen a single time. J is TRBJ2-2 and V is TRBV7-2, with TRBD2 matching over 11 bases. In germline, CDR1 is SGHTA, CDR2 FQGNSA. The V segment lost 0 bases and the J segment 7 bases; nucleotides outside the gene matches: 7. The CDR3 length is 17 residues. In nucleotides, the CDR3 is TGTGCCAGCAGCTTAGCCTCGGGCCTAGCGGGAGGCGGGGAGCTGTTTTTT. Protein product: CASSLASGLAGGGELFF.

The chain employs TRBV19 and TRBJ1-5; D is perhaps TRBD1 (6 bases). V lost 8 bases to trimming and J lost 5 bases, with 16 bases between them. This CDR3 comprises 14 residues. The germline V gene encodes CDR1 LNHDA and CDR2 SQIVND (reference sequence). The CDR3 coding sequence is TGTGCCAGTCGAAGGACAGTACCTTATCAGCCCCAGCATTTT. Its translation: CASRRTVPYQPQHF.

The chain employs TRBV24-1 and TRBJ1-4; D is possibly TRBD1 (5 bases). The germline V and J ends were trimmed by 3 bases and 1 base, with 8 bases remaining between them. CDR3 size: 15 residues. Germline CDR1 and CDR2: KGHDR and SFDVKD. CDR3 sequence: CATSDPTETNEKLFF. In nucleotides, the CDR3 is TGTGCCACCAGTGATCCGACAGAAACTAATGAAAAACTGTTTTTT.

The gene calls are TRBV5-6 and TRBJ2-7; 12 bases are a match to TRBD2. Germline trimming cut 3 bases from V and 1 base from J; bases unmatched to any gene: 14. CDR1 is SGHDT, CDR2 YYEEEE, per germline. There are 19 residues in the CDR3. This CDR3 is CASSYRTSGKISRSYEQYV. CDR3 in DNA: TGTGCCAGCAGCTATAGGACTAGCGGGAAGATCTCGCGGTCCTACGAGCAGTACGTC.

With regard to this clone: One end of the junction is discordant with germline, which a read error may explain. The V call is TRBV11-3, the J call TRBJ1-1; D unresolved. Germline V gives CDR1 SGHNT, CDR2 YENEEA. There are 14 residues in the CDR3. The CDR3 nucleotides are TGTGCCAGCACCTTAGACACATTGAACACTGAAGCTTTCTTT. It encodes CASTLDTLNTEAFF.

V and J are TRBV9 and TRBJ2-2; D is perhaps TRBD2 (5 bases). Germline values: CDR1 SGDLS, CDR2 YYNGEE. The ends were cut back, 3 bases at V and 6 bases at J, with 24 bases in the middle. The CDR3 runs 18 residues. For the CDR3, the DNA is TGTGCCAGCAGCGCAGCCCCCCTAAAGCTAGCTTCGGCCGGGGAGCTGTTTTTT. It codes for CASSAAPLKLASAGELFF.

In its sample, this clone was seen once. The genes are TRBV24-1 and TRBJ2-1, with 8 bases fitting TRBD1. The CDR3 is 15 amino acids. The junction had 5 bases not matched to a gene; V was cut back by 5 bases and J by 3 bases. The germline V gene has CDR1 KGHDR and CDR2 SFDVKD. CDR3 nucleotides: TGTGCCACCAGTGTTGGACAGGGTTACTACAATGAGCAGTTCTTC. Protein: CATSVGQGYYNEQFF.

This sequence joins TRBV27 and TRBJ2-1; 14 nucleotides agree with TRBD2. CDR1 is MNHEY, CDR2 SMNVEV, per germline (reference sequence). The J segment lost 7 bases and the V segment lost 4 bases, leaving 21 bases of the junction unmatched. This CDR3 spans 21 amino acids. As DNA, the CDR3 is TGTGCCAGCAGTTCTGGCCTGACTAGCGGGAGGGCCCTCTCGTGGTTAAATGAGCAGTTCTTC. It yields the protein CASSSGLTSGRALSWLNEQFF.

This chain joins TRBV7-2 and TRBJ2-1, with 12 bases fitting TRBD2. CDR1 SGHTA and CDR2 FQGNSA come from the germline V gene. V shed 4 bases, J shed 7 bases, and the junction held 17 bases outside the gene matches. The CDR3 sequence is 19 residues long. This CDR3 is CASSYRTSGDLYLGNEQFF. DNA of the CDR3: TGTGCCAGCAGCTATCGGACTAGCGGGGACCTTTATTTGGGGAATGAGCAGTTCTTC.

The genes are TRBV9 and TRBJ1-3; D is ambiguous. Germline values: CDR1 SGDLS, CDR2 YYNGEE. The CDR3 length is 16 residues. V was cut by 4 bases and J by 0 bases, with 14 bases left in between. Here the CDR3 reads CASSPRSRSSGNTIYF. For the CDR3, the DNA is TGTGCCAGCAGCCCCCGGAGTCGCAGCTCTGGAAACACCATATATTTT.

This clone was found once. The chain has TRBV6-2 or TRBV6-3 and TRBJ1-1, with 8 bases fitting TRBD1. Looked up from germline, CDR1 is MNHEY and CDR2 is SVGEGT. J was trimmed by 5 bases and V by 6 bases; bases with no gene match: 8. This CDR3 has 14 residues. The CDR3 spells CASSDRGRRTEAFF. The CDR3 coding sequence is TGTGCCAGCAGCGACAGGGGACGTCGGACTGAAGCTTTCTTT.

This clone was found once. The chain combines TRBV24-1 with TRBJ2-2, with 11 bases aligning to TRBD2. After removal of 7 bases from V and 6 bases from J, the junction contained 18 bases not matched to a gene. This CDR3 is 19 amino acids long. Germline lookup yields CDR1 KGHDR and CDR2 SFDVKD. The CDR3 DNA is TGTGCCACCAGAGGGACTAGCGGAACTCTACAATCGAATGCCGGGGAGCTGTTTTTT. Its protein is CATRGTSGTLQSNAGELFF.